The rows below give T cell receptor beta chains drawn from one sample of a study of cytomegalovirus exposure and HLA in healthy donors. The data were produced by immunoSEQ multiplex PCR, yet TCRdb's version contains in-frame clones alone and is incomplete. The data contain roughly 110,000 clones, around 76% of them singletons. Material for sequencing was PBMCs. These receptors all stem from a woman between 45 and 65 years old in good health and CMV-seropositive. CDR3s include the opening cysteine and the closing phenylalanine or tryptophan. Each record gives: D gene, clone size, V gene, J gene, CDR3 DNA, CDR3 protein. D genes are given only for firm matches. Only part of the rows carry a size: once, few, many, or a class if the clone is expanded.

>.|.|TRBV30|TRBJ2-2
TGTGCCGGACAGATTGGGGGCGGCACCGGGGAGCTGTTTTTT
CAGQIGGGTGELFF
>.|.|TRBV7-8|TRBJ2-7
TGTGCCAGCACCCTGGGCGGGGCAAGCTACGAGCAGTACTTC
CASTLGGASYEQYF
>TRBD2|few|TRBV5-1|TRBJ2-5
TGCGCCAGCAGCGGGGGACTACCCCTCGGAGAGACCCAGTACTTC
CASSGGLPLGETQYF
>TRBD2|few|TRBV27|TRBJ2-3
TGTGCCAGCAGCACGCCGGGACTAGCGGGGTCAGATACGCAGTATTTT
CASSTPGLAGSDTQYF
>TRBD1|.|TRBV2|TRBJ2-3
TGTGCCAGCAACGAGAGACAGGGGTTGGCAGATACGCAGTATTTT
CASNERQGLADTQYF
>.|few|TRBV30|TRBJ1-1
TGTGCCTGGAGGTGGGGAGATATGAACACTGAAGCTTTCTTT
CAWRWGDMNTEAFF
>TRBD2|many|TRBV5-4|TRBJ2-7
TGTGCCAGCAGCTCCGAGCGGGGGAGCTCCTACGAGCAGTACTTC
CASSSERGSSYEQYF
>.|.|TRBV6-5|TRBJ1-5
TGTGCCAGCAGTTACTCGAGAGGCAATCAGCCCCAGCATTTT
CASSYSRGNQPQHF
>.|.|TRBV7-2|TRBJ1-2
TGTGCCAGCAGCTTAGATCGGGGAGAAGGTGGCTACACCTTC
CASSLDRGEGGYTF
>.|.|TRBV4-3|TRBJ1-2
TGCGCCAGCAGCCAAGGCGGGAACTATGGCTACACCTTC
CASSQGGNYGYTF
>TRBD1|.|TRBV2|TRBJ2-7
TGTGCCAGCGGGACAGCCTACGAGCAGTACTTC
CASGTAYEQYF
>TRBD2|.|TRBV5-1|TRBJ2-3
TGCGCCAGCAGCTTGGCGACTAGCGGGGGGACAGATACGCAGTATTTT
CASSLATSGGTDTQYF
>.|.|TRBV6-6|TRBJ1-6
TGTGCCAGCAGTTACTCGAGGTTTGATTCACCCCTCCACTTT
CASSYSRFDSPLHF
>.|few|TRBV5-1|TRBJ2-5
TGCGCCAGCAGCTCTTACATTCAAGAGACCCAGTACTTC
CASSSYIQETQYF
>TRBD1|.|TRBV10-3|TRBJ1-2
TGTGCCATCAGCGAACAGGGGGGTAACTATGGCTACACCTTC
CAISEQGGNYGYTF
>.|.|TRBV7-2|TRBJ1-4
TGTGCCAGCAGGCAGACAGTGGGCGAAAAACTGTTTTTT
CASRQTVGEKLFF
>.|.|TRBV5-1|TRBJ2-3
TGCGCCAGCAGCTTGGTGGGACTCCGTAGCACAGATACGCAGTATTTT
CASSLVGLRSTDTQYF
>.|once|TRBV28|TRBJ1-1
TGTGCCAGCAGTTCAATACAGGGAAAACACACTGAAGCTTTCTTT
CASSSIQGKHTEAFF
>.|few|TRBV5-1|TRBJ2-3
TGCGCCAGCAGCTATCGACAGTCCGAAGCGGATACGCAGTATTTT
CASSYRQSEADTQYF
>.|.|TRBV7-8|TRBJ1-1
TGTGCCAGCAGCCCCTCACATCGGGGGAGCACTGAAGCTTTCTTT
CASSPSHRGSTEAFF
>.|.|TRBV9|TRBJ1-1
TGTGCCAGCAGCTTTATGCCGGGGGACACTGAAGCTTTCTTT
CASSFMPGDTEAFF
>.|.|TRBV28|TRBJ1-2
TGTGCCAGCAGTGCGGGACGTTGGGATGGCTACACCTTC
CASSAGRWDGYTF
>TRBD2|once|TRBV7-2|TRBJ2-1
TGTGCCAGCAGCTTAGCACTAGCGGGGCCCTACAATGAGCAGTTCTTC
CASSLALAGPYNEQFF
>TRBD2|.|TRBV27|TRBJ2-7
TGTGCCAGCAGAGGACTAGCGGGGATAGAGCAGTACTTC
CASRGLAGIEQYF
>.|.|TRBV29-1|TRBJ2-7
TGCAGCGTTCAAGGAGGGAACGAGCAGTACTTC
CSVQGGNEQYF
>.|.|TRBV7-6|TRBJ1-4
TGTGCCAGCAGCCTACCGGGGGAAAAACTGTTTTTT
CASSLPGEKLFF
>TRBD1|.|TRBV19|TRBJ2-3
TGTGCCAGTAGTATGGGACAGGGATCCCTTTCGCAGTATTTT
CASSMGQGSLSQYF
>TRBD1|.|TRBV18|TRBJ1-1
TGTGCCAGCTCACCACAGGGGGCGAATGAAGCTTTCTTT
CASSPQGANEAFF
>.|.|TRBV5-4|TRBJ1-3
TGTGCCAGCAGCCCAAGCAGGGTACCTGGAAACACCATATATTTT
CASSPSRVPGNTIYF
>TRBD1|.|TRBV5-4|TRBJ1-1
TGTGCCAGCAGATTAGAACGGGGGACAGGGAATGTGAGGAACACTGAAGCTTTCTTT
CASRLERGTGNVRNTEAFF
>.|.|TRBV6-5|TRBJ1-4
TGTGCCAGCAGCCCAACAGTGTCTAATGAAAAACTGTTTTTT
CASSPTVSNEKLFF
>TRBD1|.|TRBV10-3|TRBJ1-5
TGTGCCACCCTCTCCGGGACAGGAGATCTTAGCAATCAGCCCCAGCATTTT
CATLSGTGDLSNQPQHF
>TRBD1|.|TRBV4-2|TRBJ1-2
TGTGCCAGCAGCCTAGGACAGGGACGGGCGCTAGGGTATGGCTACACCTTC
CASSLGQGRALGYGYTF
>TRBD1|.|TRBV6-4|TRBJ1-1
TGTGCCAGCAGAGCAGGGGGCTTGAACACTGAAGCTTTCTTT
CASRAGGLNTEAFF
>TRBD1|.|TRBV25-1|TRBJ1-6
TGTGCCAGCAGTGAAACTGGGACAGGAGCGTATAATTCACCCCTCCACTTT
CASSETGTGAYNSPLHF
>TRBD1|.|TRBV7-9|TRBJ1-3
TGTGCCAGCAGCAGGACAGGGGGTAAAGTAGTTTGGTCTGGAAACACCATATATTTT
CASSRTGGKVVWSGNTIYF
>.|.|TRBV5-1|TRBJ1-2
TGCGCCAGCAGCCCCAGGACAGCCGATGGCTACACCTTC
CASSPRTADGYTF
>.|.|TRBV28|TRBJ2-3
TGTGCCAGCAGTTTATTTACAGGGCCAGATACGCAGTATTTT
CASSLFTGPDTQYF
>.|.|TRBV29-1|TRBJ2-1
TGCAGCGTTCGTCGGGGAACTAACAATGAGCAGTTCTTC
CSVRRGTNNEQFF
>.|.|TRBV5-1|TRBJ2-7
TGCGCCAGCAGCTTGATCGGCAGGACTTACGAGCAGTACTTC
CASSLIGRTYEQYF
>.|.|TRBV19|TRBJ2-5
TGTGCCAGTAGGACCGGGAACCAAGAGACCCAGTACTTC
CASRTGNQETQYF
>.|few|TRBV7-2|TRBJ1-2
TGTGCCAGCAGTTTTTCGCAGGGAGGGTATGGCTACACCTTC
CASSFSQGGYGYTF
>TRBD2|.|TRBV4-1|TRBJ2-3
TGCGCCAGCAGCCATCCCGGACTAGCGGTTAGAGGGTCAGATACGCAGTATTTT
CASSHPGLAVRGSDTQYF
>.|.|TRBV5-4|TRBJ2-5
TGTGCCAGCAGCTTGGGGCGGACTCAAGAGACCCAGTACTTC
CASSLGRTQETQYF
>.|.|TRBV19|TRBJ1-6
TGTGCCAGTAGGACCTACGAGGAGGGTTATAATTCACCCCTCCACTTT
CASRTYEEGYNSPLHF
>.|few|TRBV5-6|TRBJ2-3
TGTGCCAGCAGCTTGATCTCCACAGATACGCAGTATTTT
CASSLISTDTQYF
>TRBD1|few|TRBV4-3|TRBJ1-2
TGCGCCAGCAGCCAAGAGGGACAGGGGAACTATGGCTACACCTTC
CASSQEGQGNYGYTF
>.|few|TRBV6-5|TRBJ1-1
TGTGCCAGCATCAACAGGAGATCGAACACTGAAGCTTTCTTT
CASINRRSNTEAFF
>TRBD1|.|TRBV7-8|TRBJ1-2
TGTGCCAGCAGCTTGCGGACAGGGGGACCCAACAACTATGGCTACACCTTC
CASSLRTGGPNNYGYTF
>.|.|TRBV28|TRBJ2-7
TGTGCCAGCAGGTCTCTGACAGTCTCCTACGAGCAGTACTTC
CASRSLTVSYEQYF
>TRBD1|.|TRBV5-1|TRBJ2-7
TGCGCCAGCAGCCCGGGGACAGCAACCTCCTACGAGCAGTACTTC
CASSPGTATSYEQYF
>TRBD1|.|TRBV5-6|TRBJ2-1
TGTGCCAGCAGCTTACGTCAGACAGGGTTGTTCTCCAATGAGCAGTTCTTC
CASSLRQTGLFSNEQFF
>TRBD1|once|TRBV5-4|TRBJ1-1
TGTGCCAGCACCCTCGGACAGGTGACACCGGGGACTGAAGCTTTCTTT
CASTLGQVTPGTEAFF
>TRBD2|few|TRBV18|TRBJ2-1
TGTGCCAGCTCACCTACGACTAGCGGGGGGATCAACAATGAGCAGTTCTTC
CASSPTTSGGINNEQFF
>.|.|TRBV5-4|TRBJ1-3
TGTGCCAGCAGCTTGGGACACCGCTCTGGAAACACCATATATTTT
CASSLGHRSGNTIYF
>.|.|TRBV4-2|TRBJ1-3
TGTGCCAGCAGCCAAGGGCTGGGGGGGACTGGAAACACCATATATTTT
CASSQGLGGTGNTIYF
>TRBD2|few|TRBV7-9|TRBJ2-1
TGTGCCAGCAGCCTTGGGACTAGCGGGGGCGGGAGGAGGTTCTTC
CASSLGTSGGGRRFF
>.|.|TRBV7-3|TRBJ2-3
TGTGCCAGCAGCGAGACCGGACACTCGAAAGATACGCAGTATTTT
CASSETGHSKDTQYF
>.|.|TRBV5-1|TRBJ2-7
TGCGCCAGCAATCCCAGGGGCTCCTCCAGCGAGCAGTACTTC
CASNPRGSSSEQYF